This T cell receptor (beta chain) comes out of a study of cytomegalovirus exposure and HLA in healthy donors. Germline CDR1 LNHDA, CDR2 SQIVND (reference sequence). The germline V and J ends were trimmed by 5 bases and 5 bases, with 16 bases remaining between them. The CDR3 has 15 residues. The PCR employed 60 Vbeta primers together with 13 Jbeta primers. The method was immunoSEQ multiplex PCR; TCRdb's version includes in-frame clones alone and lacks a portion of them. The sample consists of roughly 120,000 clones, 75% to 80% of them appearing once. The chain recombines TRBV19 with TRBJ2-1, with a weak D call TRBD2 (5 bases). The clonotype was recovered from a woman aged 30 to 39 in good health and CMV-seronegative. Sequencing input: PBMCs. The CDR3 DNA is TGTGCCAGTAGTTCTGGCAGGAGGCGAGACAATGAGCAGTTCTTC. Protein product: CASSSGRRRDNEQFF.